Below, 23 T cell receptor beta chains from the same sample are listed, as sequenced in a study of OX40 agonist ivuxolimab in advanced cancers. Assay: immunoSEQ multiplex PCR; the TCRdb copy retains only in-frame clones and omits some. The sample has some 40,000 clones, approximately 90% seen once. Material: CD4+ or CD8+ T cells sorted from blood, obtained in a trial of the OX40 agonist ivuxolimab. The receptors stem from an adult with an advanced solid tumor such as melanoma, head and neck, liver or kidney cancer.

The chain couples TRBV7-6 to TRBJ2-1; 7 bases fit TRBD1. There are 14 residues in the CDR3. From germline, CDR1 is SGHVS and CDR2 FNYEAQ. V shed 7 bases and J 5 bases; nucleotides not matched to a gene: 8. The CDR3 loop is CASTNWTGNNEQFF. CDR3 nucleotides: TGTGCCAGCACCAATTGGACAGGAAACAATGAGCAGTTCTTC.

The chain couples TRBV19 to TRBJ2-7; tentatively, D is TRBD2 (8 bases). Trimming stripped 3 bases from V and 3 bases from J, with 24 bases between. CDR1 LNHDA and CDR2 SQIVND come from the germline V gene (reference sequence). This CDR3 has 18 residues. CDR3 DNA: TGTGCCAGTAGTATTTCCAGGGGGATAGTAGCGGGAAACTACGAGCAGTACTTC. This codes for CASSISRGIVAGNYEQYF.

The rearrangement links TRBV12-1 to TRBJ1-1. TRBV12-1 is recorded as a pseudogene. The CDR3 covers 14 residues. The CDR3 DNA follows: TGTGCCAGCAGCCCAATCCAAGCGAACACTGAAGCTTTCTTT. Protein sequence: CASSPIQANTEAFF.

The CDR3 spells CASSNWWVTTNSGNTIYF. The CDR3, as DNA: TGTGCCAGCAGCAATTGGTGGGTAACAACCAACTCTGGAAACACCATATATTTT. The chain couples TRBV21-1 to TRBJ1-3. TRBV21-1 is given as a pseudogene. The CDR3 covers 18 residues.

This chain joins TRBV27 and TRBJ2-7, with 8 bases lining up with TRBD2. The CDR3 covers 15 residues. The germline CDR1 and CDR2 sequences are MNHEY and SMNVEV (reference sequence). V lost 1 base and J lost 3; bases outside the gene matches: 5. The DNA of the CDR3 is TGTGCCAGCAGTTTATTTGGGACTAGTTACTACGAGCAGTACTTC. As protein: CASSLFGTSYYEQYF.

The chain uses TRBV5-5 and TRBJ1-1, with D possibly TRBD1 on 6 matching bases. Trimming stripped 4 bases from V and 8 bases from J, with 12 bases between. The CDR3 sequence is 12 residues long. Germline V lookup: CDR1 SGHKS, CDR2 YYEKEE (reference sequence). The CDR3 reads CASSPDGGEAFF. In nucleotides, the CDR3 is TGTGCCAGCAGCCCGGACGGGGGCGAAGCTTTCTTT.

The rearrangement links TRBV29-1 to TRBJ2-2; unclear D gene. Germline CDR1 SQVTM, CDR2 ANQGSEA. There are 13 residues in the CDR3. V shed 5 bases and J shed 0 bases, with 7 bases lying between them. CDR3 sequence reads: CSVYVANTGELFF. Here the CDR3 DNA reads TGCAGCGTTTACGTTGCGAACACCGGGGAGCTGTTTTTT.

The chain joins TRBV9 to TRBJ2-7, with 7 bases that match TRBD2. J lost 4 bases, V lost 0 bases, and 7 bases had no gene match. Germline CDR1 SGDLS, CDR2 YYNGEE. The CDR3 covers 15 residues. CDR3 region: CASSVGAGRGYEQYF. The CDR3 DNA sequence: TGTGCCAGCAGCGTAGGAGCGGGGAGAGGGTACGAGCAGTACTTC.

V and J are TRBV11-3 and TRBJ2-1; TRBD2 aligns across 10 bases. Trimming cost V 5 bases and J 0 bases; bases outside gene matches: 7. CDR1 SGHNT and CDR2 YENEEA come from the germline V gene. CDR3 length: 17 residues. The CDR3 bases are TGTGCCAGCAGCCCCCGGACTAGCGGAAGCTCCTACAATGAGCAGTTCTTC. Protein: CASSPRTSGSSYNEQFF.

The chain combines TRBV5-4 with TRBJ2-2, with D perhaps assigned TRBD1 or TRBD2 (6 bases each). CDR1 is SGHNT and CDR2 is YYREEE in the germline V gene (reference sequence). The CDR3 spans 15 residues. V lost 4 bases and J lost 4, with 14 bases in between. In DNA form, the CDR3 reads TGTGCCAGCAGCCACGGGACGGGGGCCACCGGGGAGCTGTTTTTT. This encodes CASSHGTGATGELFF.

The rearrangement uses TRBV29-1 and TRBJ1-2; D gene uncertain. The V gene's germline CDR1 is SQVTM and CDR2 ANQGSEA. V dropped 6 bases and J dropped 4 bases, with 15 bases sitting between them. The CDR3 totals 13 residues. The CDR3 loop reads CSVQGPSGYGYTF. CDR3 sequence (DNA): TGCAGCGTCCAAGGACCTTCGGGCTATGGCTACACCTTC.

The gene calls are TRBV6-1 and TRBJ2-7; TRBD1 aligns across 7 bases. The germline gives CDR1 MNHNS, CDR2 SASEGT. V lost 7 bases to trimming and J lost 4 bases; unmatched junction nucleotides: 4. The CDR3 totals 12 residues. The CDR3 reads CASTQTGYEQYF. In DNA form, the CDR3 reads TGTGCCAGCACCCAGACAGGGTACGAGCAGTACTTC.

The rearrangement uses TRBV29-1 and TRBJ2-7, with D perhaps matching TRBD1 or TRBD2 (5 bases each). CDR1 and CDR2 from the germline V gene are SQVTM and ANQGSEA. The ends were cut back, 1 base at V and 2 bases at J, with 6 bases in the middle. This CDR3 is built from 12 residues. Here the CDR3 reads CSVEVGAYEQYF. CDR3 bases: TGCAGCGTTGAAGTGGGGGCCTACGAGCAGTACTTC.

This rearrangement joins TRBV10-2 to TRBJ1-5; a weak D match, TRBD1 (5 bases). The CDR3 extends over 15 amino acids. Germline V CDR1 and CDR2: WSHSY, SAAADI. V was clipped by 0 bases and J by 2 bases, with 8 bases between them. The CDR3 bases are TGCGCCAGCAGTGAGTCGAGGGGAGGCAATCAGCCCCAGCATTTT. This translates into CASSESRGGNQPQHF.

This clone was found once. V is TRBV7-3 and J is TRBJ1-1; no reliable D call. V was pared by 4 bases and J by 4 bases, with 10 bases between. This CDR3 region has 13 residues. Germline CDR1 and CDR2: SGHTA and FQGTGA. In DNA form, the CDR3 reads TGTGCCAGCAGCTCCCGGGAGGTCACTGAAGCTTTCTTT. Its translation: CASSSREVTEAFF. The entire variable domain, with the rest obtained from reference TRBV7-3 and TRBJ1-1, is as follows: GAGVSQTPSNKVTEKGKYVELRCDPISGHTALYWYRQSLGQGPEFLIYFQGTGAADDSGLPNDRFFAVRPEGSVSTLKIQRTERGDSAVYLCASSSREVTEAFFGQGTRLTVV.

The chain combines TRBV27 with TRBJ2-7, with 8 nucleotides matching TRBD1. The germline V gene has CDR1 MNHEY and CDR2 SMNVEV (reference sequence). The CDR3 is made up of 15 amino acids. Trimming cost V 3 bases and J 4 bases; bases outside gene matches: 8. CDR3 sequence reads: CASSLRAGGAYEQYF. The CDR3 bases are TGTGCCAGCAGTTTGAGGGCAGGGGGCGCTTACGAGCAGTACTTC.

The chain is built from TRBV5-1 and TRBJ2-1; D unclear. The CDR3 has 12 amino acids. Between the trimmed V and J ends, which lost 4 bases and 7 bases, there was a span of 9 bases. Germline loops: CDR1 SGHRS, CDR2 YFSETQ. The CDR3 nucleotides read TGCGCCAGCAGCAACTTTGGTAATGAGCAGTTCTTC. Amino acids: CASSNFGNEQFF.

V and J are TRBV6-6 and TRBJ1-1; possible D gene TRBD1, 6 bases. Trimming pared 0 bases from V and 4 bases from J, leaving 12 bases between. The germline CDR1 and CDR2 sequences are MNHNY and SVGAGI (reference sequence). The CDR3 is 15 residues long. CDR3 region: CASSYSPGGPTEAFF. CDR3 in DNA: TGTGCCAGCAGTTACTCGCCCGGGGGCCCCACTGAAGCTTTCTTT.

The V gene is TRBV4-1, the J gene TRBJ2-7; D gene unclear. The V gene's germline CDR1 is MGHRA and CDR2 YSYEKL. The CDR3 is 12 residues long. With 8 bases removed from V and 4 bases from J, the gap between germline ends came to 12 bases. The CDR3 protein is CASGTVSYEQYF. In nucleotides, the CDR3 is TGCGCCAGCGGAACGGTTTCGTACGAGCAGTACTTC.

The chain has TRBV10-2 and TRBJ2-4, with a possible D match to TRBD2 (6 bases). V lost 3 bases and J lost 8, with 17 bases in between. Per germline, CDR1 WSHSY and CDR2 SAAADI. The CDR3 spans 15 residues. CDR3 residues: CASSDLGATGDIQYF. CDR3 nucleotide sequence: TGCGCCAGCAGTGACCTCGGGGCCACGGGAGACATTCAGTACTTC.

The chain recombines TRBV7-2 with TRBJ2-1; 8 bases agree with TRBD2. The CDR3 contains 15 residues. Germline assignment: CDR1 SGHTA and CDR2 FQGNSA. The V gene end was trimmed by 5 bases and the J gene end by 10 bases; junction bases not matched to a gene: 13. The CDR3 bases are TGTGCCAGCAGCCCCGGGGGGGTCGGACGAGGCGAGCAGTTCTTC. This translates into CASSPGGVGRGEQFF.

The gene calls are TRBV7-9 and TRBJ2-7; the match to TRBD1 covers 7 bases. Germline V gene data show CDR1 as SEHNR and CDR2 as FQNEAQ (reference sequence). Trimming took 5 bases from V and 0 from J; bases not matched to a gene: 7. The CDR3 has 15 amino acids. DNA of the CDR3: TGTGCCAGCAGCCCCGGGACAGACTACTCCTACGAGCAGTACTTC. It is translated as CASSPGTDYSYEQYF.

The chain employs TRBV5-1 and TRBJ2-7; 14 nucleotides line up with TRBD2. The V and J ends lost 4 bases and 6 bases, in that order; junction bases with no gene match: 6. The CDR3 length is 15 residues. Germline loops: CDR1 SGHRS, CDR2 YFSETQ. The CDR3 nucleotides are TGCGCCAGCAGCCCGGCGGGACTAGCGGGAGTCGAGCAGTACTTC. Residues: CASSPAGLAGVEQYF.